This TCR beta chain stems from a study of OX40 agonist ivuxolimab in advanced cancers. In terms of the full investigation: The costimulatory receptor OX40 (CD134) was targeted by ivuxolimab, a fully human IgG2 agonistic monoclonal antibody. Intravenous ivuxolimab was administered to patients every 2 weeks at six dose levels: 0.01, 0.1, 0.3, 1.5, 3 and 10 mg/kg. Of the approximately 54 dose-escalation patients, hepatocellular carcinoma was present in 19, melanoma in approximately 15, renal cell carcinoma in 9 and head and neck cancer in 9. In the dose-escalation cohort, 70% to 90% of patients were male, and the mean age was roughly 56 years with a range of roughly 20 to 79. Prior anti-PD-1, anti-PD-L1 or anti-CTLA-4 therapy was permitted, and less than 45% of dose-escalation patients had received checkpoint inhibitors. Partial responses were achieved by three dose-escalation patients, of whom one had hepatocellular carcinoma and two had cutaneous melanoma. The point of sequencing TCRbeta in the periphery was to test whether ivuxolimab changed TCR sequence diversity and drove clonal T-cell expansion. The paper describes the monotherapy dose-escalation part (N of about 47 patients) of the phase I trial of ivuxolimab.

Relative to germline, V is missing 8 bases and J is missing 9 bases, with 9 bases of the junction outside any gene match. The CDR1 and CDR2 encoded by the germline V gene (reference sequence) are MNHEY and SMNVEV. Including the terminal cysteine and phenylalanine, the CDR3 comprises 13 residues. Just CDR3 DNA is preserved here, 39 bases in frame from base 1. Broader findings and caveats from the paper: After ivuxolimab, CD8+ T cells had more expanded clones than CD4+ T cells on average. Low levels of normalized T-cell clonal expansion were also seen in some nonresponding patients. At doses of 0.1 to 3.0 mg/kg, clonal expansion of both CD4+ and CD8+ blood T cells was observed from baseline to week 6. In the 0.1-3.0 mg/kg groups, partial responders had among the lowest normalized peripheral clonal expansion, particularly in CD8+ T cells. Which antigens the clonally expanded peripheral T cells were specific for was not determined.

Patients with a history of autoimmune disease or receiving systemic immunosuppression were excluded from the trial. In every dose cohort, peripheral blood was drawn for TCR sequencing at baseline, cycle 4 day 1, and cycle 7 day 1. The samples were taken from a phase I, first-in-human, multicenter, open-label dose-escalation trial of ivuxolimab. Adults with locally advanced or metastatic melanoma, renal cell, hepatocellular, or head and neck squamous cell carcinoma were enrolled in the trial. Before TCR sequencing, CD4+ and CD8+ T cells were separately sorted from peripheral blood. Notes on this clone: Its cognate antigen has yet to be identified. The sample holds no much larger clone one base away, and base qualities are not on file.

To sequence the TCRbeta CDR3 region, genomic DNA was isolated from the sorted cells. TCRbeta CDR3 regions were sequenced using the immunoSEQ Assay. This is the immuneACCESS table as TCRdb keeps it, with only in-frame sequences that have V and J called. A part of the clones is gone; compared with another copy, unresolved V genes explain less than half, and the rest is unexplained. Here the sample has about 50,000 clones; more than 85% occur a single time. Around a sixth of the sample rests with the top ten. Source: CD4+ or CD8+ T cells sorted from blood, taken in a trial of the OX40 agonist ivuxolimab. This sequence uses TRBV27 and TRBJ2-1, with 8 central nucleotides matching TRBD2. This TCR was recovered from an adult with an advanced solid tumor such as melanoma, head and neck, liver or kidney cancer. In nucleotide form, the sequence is TGTGCCAGCGGGACTAGTGTCGGGCTTGAGCAGTTCTTC. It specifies CASGTSVGLEQFF.